The rows below give T cell receptor beta chains drawn from one sample of a study of chemoradiotherapy in HPV16-positive cancers. This table comes from immunoSEQ multiplex PCR, and its TCRdb copy is limited to in-frame clones, with some not included. The sample carries 500 to 750 clones, 65% to 90% recorded once. Specimen: tumor tissue, collected from a patient who underwent chemoradiotherapy. These receptors were obtained from a human donor with HPV-associated anogenital cancer. CDR3s include the opening cysteine and the closing phenylalanine or tryptophan. The order of the fields is clone size, V gene, D gene, J gene, CDR3 protein, CDR3 DNA. D genes are given only for firm matches. Clone size is given for some rows only: seen once, a few or many times, or a class if the clone is expanded.

-	TRBV18	TRBD1	TRBJ2-5	CASSPPDRPQETQYF	TGTGCCAGCTCACCACCGGACAGGCCGCAAGAGACCCAGTACTTC
-	TRBV20-1	-	TRBJ2-1	CSARWTEQFF	TGCAGTGCTAGATGGACAGAGCAGTTCTTC
-	TRBV5-4	TRBD2	TRBJ2-1	CASSTGLAGGWEQFF	TGTGCCAGCAGCACGGGACTAGCGGGGGGGTGGGAGCAGTTCTTC
-	TRBV10-3	-	TRBJ1-1	CAILAHGGTEAFF	TGTGCCATCCTGGCTCACGGAGGCACTGAAGCTTTCTTT
once	TRBV7-2	-	TRBJ1-1	CASSLSVNTEAFF	TGTGCCAGCAGCTTATCTGTGAACACTGAAGCTTTCTTT
-	TRBV14	-	TRBJ1-2	CASSRGRQNYGYTF	TGTGCCAGCAGCCGGGGCCGACAGAACTATGGCTACACCTTC
-	TRBV28	-	TRBJ1-5	CASRIGGQPQHF	TGTGCCAGCCGCATTGGGGGGCAGCCCCAGCATTTT
once	TRBV27	-	TRBJ2-1	CASSLIGINIEQFF	TGTGCCAGCAGTTTAATCGGTATTAACATTGAGCAGTTCTTC
-	TRBV6-1	TRBD1	TRBJ1-5	CASSDPNRDSWHF	TGTGCCAGCAGCGATCCTAACCGGGACAGTTGGCATTTT
-	TRBV6-1	-	TRBJ1-1	CASSGQADTEAFF	TGTGCCAGCAGTGGACAGGCGGACACTGAAGCTTTCTTT
once	TRBV5-8	-	TRBJ2-7	CASSLYSTSSYEQYF	TGTGCCAGCAGCCTCTACTCGACAAGCTCCTACGAGCAGTACTTC
-	TRBV7-9	-	TRBJ1-6	CASSLAMSDGLHF	TGTGCCAGCAGCTTAGCGATGTCCGACGGGCTCCACTTT
-	TRBV7-3	-	TRBJ2-1	CASSPRGSFHNEQFF	TGTGCCAGCAGCCCACGGGGATCCTTTCACAATGAGCAGTTCTTC
-	TRBV6-6	-	TRBJ2-7	CASSLTVGYEQYF	TGTGCCAGCAGCCTGACCGTGGGCTACGAGCAGTACTTC
-	TRBV5-1	TRBD1	TRBJ2-7	CASSHRDREYEQYF	TGCGCCAGCAGCCACCGGGACAGGGAGTACGAGCAGTACTTC
-	TRBV6-6	-	TRBJ1-5	CASSLPQGWGNQPQHF	TGTGCCAGCAGCTTACCACAGGGATGGGGCAATCAGCCCCAGCATTTT
-	TRBV30	-	TRBJ2-7	CAWSVGGAGEQYF	TGTGCCTGGAGTGTTGGAGGGGCGGGTGAGCAGTACTTC
-	TRBV7-9	TRBD2	TRBJ2-3	CASSTLLAGASTDTQYF	TGTGCCAGCAGCACACTGCTAGCGGGGGCTAGCACAGATACGCAGTATTTT